One sample yielded the 7 T cell receptor beta chains listed below, sequenced in a study of T cell repertoires in cytomegalovirus infection. In TCRdb, the reads were re-called with MiXCR into one record per CDR3 protein. The table includes fewer than 900,000 distinct CDR3 sequences, almost 30% detected once. These TCRs' antigens remain unknown. The sequenced sample was cultured CD8+ T cells from PBMCs, obtained from culture after CMV antigen stimulation. The receptor source for this set is a human donor in good health (CMV status not recorded). Some clones in this sample may be carry-over from other donors' samples.

This clonotype was observed a handful of times. This chain connects TRBV28 to TRBJ2-7; D perhaps matches TRBD2 (5 bases). The germline V gene encodes CDR1 MDHEN and CDR2 SYDVKM. V lost 1 base and J 0 bases, leaving 10 bases between the germline ends. There are 15 residues in the CDR3. The CDR3 DNA sequence: TGTGCCAGCAGTTTATTCCCCGGGGACTCCTACGAGCAGTACGTC. As protein: CASSLFPGDSYEQYV.

V usage is TRBV19 and J usage is TRBJ1-5; TRBD1 is a possible D gene (5 bases). The CDR3 totals 16 residues. Trimming pared 6 bases from V and 0 bases from J, leaving 15 bases between. The germline CDR1 and CDR2 sequences are LNHDA and SQIVND (reference sequence). CDR3 nucleotides: TGTGCCAGTAGCCTTACGGGACTGAATAGCAATCAGCCCCAGCATTTT. It codes for CASSLTGLNSNQPQHF.

The V and J genes are TRBV2 and TRBJ2-7; D gene ambiguous. From germline, CDR1 is SNHLY and CDR2 FYNNEI. The CDR3 contains 12 residues. V was trimmed by 7 bases and J by 2 bases, leaving 9 bases between them. The CDR3 sequence: CASKDTPYEQYF. Here the CDR3 DNA reads TGTGCCAGCAAAGACACGCCCTACGAGCAGTACTTC.

The chain uses TRBV5-1 and TRBJ1-5; TRBD1 might be the D (6 bases). Germline loops: CDR1 SGHRS, CDR2 YFSETQ. The CDR3 totals 15 residues. The V gene lost 2 bases and the J gene lost 0 bases, with 9 bases spanning the gap. DNA for the CDR3: TGCGCCAGCAGCTTAACGGGACATAGCAATCAGCCCCAGCATTTT. Translated: CASSLTGHSNQPQHF. The complete variable domain, with remaining parts taken from reference TRBV5-1 and TRBJ1-5, reads KAGVTQTPRYLIKTRGQQVTLSCSPISGHRSVSWYQQTPGQGLQFLFEYFSETQRNKGNFPGRFSGRQFSNSRSEMNVSTLELGDSALYLCASSLTGHSNQPQHFGDGTRLSIL.

The chain employs TRBV27 and TRBJ1-2, with TRBD1 matching 7 bases. Germline assignment: CDR1 MNHEY and CDR2 SMNVEV (reference sequence). The V gene end was trimmed by 3 bases and the J gene end by 4 bases; junction bases not matched to a gene: 5. This CDR3 region has 14 residues. In nucleotides, the CDR3 is TGTGCCAGCAGTTTTGGACAGGACCTCTATGGCTACACCTTC. Protein product: CASSFGQDLYGYTF.

The table lists this clonotype with a count of one. The chain is built from TRBV4-1 and TRBJ1-1; D is ambiguous. The CDR3 consists of 14 residues. The germline V and J ends were trimmed by 1 base and 11 bases, with 17 bases remaining between them. CDR1 and CDR2 from the germline V gene are MGHRA and YSYEKL. The CDR3 here is CASSQVPPGDTAFF. In DNA form, the CDR3 reads TGCGCCAGCAGCCAAGTACCCCCTGGGGATACGGCTTTCTTT.

This clonotype was counted many times. The rearrangement joins TRBV25-1 to TRBJ2-3; D is undetermined. Trimming cost V 3 bases and J 2 bases, with 9 bases left between them. Germline values: CDR1 MGHDK, CDR2 SYGVNS. The CDR3 has 14 residues. CDR3 DNA sequence: TGTGCCAGCAGTGAGGTCTCCTTCACAGATACGCAGTATTTT. This gives the protein CASSEVSFTDTQYF.